Presented here are 17 T cell receptor beta chains from one specimen sequenced in a study of T cells expressing NK-cell markers. TCRdb reanalyzed the 5' RACE reads and collapses them to one entry per CDR3 protein, without DNA. This repertoire includes over 150,000 distinct CDR3 sequences. Sequencing input: blood T cells: a sorted CD56 or NKG2C T cell subset, CD4+ or CD8+ T cells, or bulk PBMC T cells (not recorded which). The receptors originated from a woman between 45 and 60 years old in good health.

The chain uses TRBV5-4 and TRBJ2-1; with no DNA, the TCRdb D assignment of TRBD1 cannot be verified. Germline CDR1 is SGHNT and CDR2 is YYREEE (reference sequence). This CDR3 has 15 amino acids. The CDR3 region is CASSARERGYNEQFF.

V usage is TRBV2 and J usage is TRBJ2-5. CDR3 length equals 13 residues. Germline V gene data show CDR1 as SNHLY and CDR2 as FYNNEI. The CDR3 spells CASCVTVMETQYF. The full variable domain, with the rest looked up from reference TRBV2 and TRBJ2-5, is EPEVTQTPSHQVTQMGQEVILRCVPISNHLYFYWYRQILGQKVEFLVSFYNNEISEKSEIFDDQFSVERPDGSNFTLKIRSTKLEDSAMYFCASCVTVMETQYFGPGTRLLVL.

The gene calls are TRBV6-4 and TRBJ2-1. The CDR3 spans 13 residues. Per germline, CDR1 MRHNA and CDR2 SNTAGT. The CDR3 is CASSGPSGDEQFF.

The chain couples TRBV6-5 to TRBJ2-1; TCRdb reports TRBD2, a call that lacks DNA to check it against. From germline, CDR1 is MNHEY and CDR2 SVGAGI. The CDR3 runs 16 residues. The CDR3: CASRGAGGLLYNEQFF.

The chain links TRBV11-1 to TRBJ2-4; TCRdb proposes TRBD1, but this gene call is untestable without DNA. The CDR3 spans 18 residues. The germline gives CDR1 SGHAT, CDR2 FQDESV (reference sequence). The CDR3 protein is CASSPTPSRGIAKNIQYF.

The rearrangement uses TRBV13 and TRBJ2-1. Germline V gene data show CDR1 as PRHDT and CDR2 as FYEKMQ (reference sequence). This CDR3 is 17 amino acids long. This CDR3 is CASSLNSRGSSYNEQFF. Based on the CDR3 plus reference TRBV13 and TRBJ2-1, the full variable domain is AAGVIQSPRHLIKEKRETATLKCYPIPRHDTVYWYQQGPGQDPQFLISFYEKMQSDKGSIPDRFSAQQFSDYHSELNMSSLELGDSALYFCASSLNSRGSSYNEQFFGPGTRLTVL.

The chain uses TRBV29-1 and TRBJ2-2; TCRdb lists TRBD2, though no DNA is available to test this call. The CDR3 has 15 amino acids. CDR1 and CDR2 from the germline V gene are SQVTM and ANQGSEA. CDR3 residues: CSVEDPTSGAGELFF.

The gene calls are TRBV12-3 or TRBV12-4 and TRBJ2-1; no DNA is available, so the TRBD2 call from TCRdb remains unchecked. The CDR3 runs 16 residues. The CDR3: CASSAALAGGIYEQFF.

V and J are TRBV6-2 or TRBV6-3 and TRBJ2-7; the D call from TCRdb, TRBD2, cannot be confirmed without DNA. Per germline, CDR1 MNHEY and CDR2 SVGEGT. This CDR3 comprises 15 residues. The CDR3 region is CASKFLAGVESEQYF.

This sequence joins TRBV19 and TRBJ2-3; TCRdb calls TRBD1, which cannot be checked without DNA. From germline, CDR1 is LNHDA and CDR2 SQIVND (reference sequence). This CDR3 is 14 amino acids long. The CDR3 spells CASRPTPGVDTQYF.

The chain employs TRBV29-1 and TRBJ2-1; checking the TCRdb D call of TRBD1 is not possible without DNA. The CDR3 is made up of 11 amino acids. Germline loops: CDR1 SQVTM, CDR2 ANQGSEA. CDR3 region: CSGGPDNEQFF.

The chain uses TRBV12-3 or TRBV12-4 and TRBJ2-4; TCRdb returns TRBD2, unconfirmable since there is no DNA. The CDR3 extends over 14 amino acids. CDR3 amino acids: CASSRPLGLPIQYF.

The chain is built from TRBV7-9 and TRBJ2-4; TCRdb's D gene call, TRBD2, goes unchecked for lack of DNA. The CDR3 length is 15 residues. CDR1 is SEHNR and CDR2 is FQNEAQ in the germline V gene (reference sequence). CDR3 sequence reads: CASGPNALAKNIQYF.

The chain links TRBV7-2 to TRBJ1-2; TCRdb outputs TRBD1, but without DNA this stays unchecked. Germline V lookup: CDR1 SGHTA, CDR2 FQGNSA. The CDR3 covers 12 residues. CDR3 region: CASSYRQGGYTF.

The rearrangement links TRBV29-1 to TRBJ2-1; absent DNA, TCRdb's TRBD2 call cannot be checked. Germline assignment: CDR1 SQVTM and CDR2 ANQGSEA. The CDR3 sequence is 17 residues long. Here the CDR3 reads CSVDGGGLLAGKDEQFF.

The chain joins TRBV10-2 to TRBJ2-1; TCRdb gives TRBD2 as the D gene, but with no DNA this cannot be confirmed. Germline CDR1 is WSHSY and CDR2 is SAAADI. The CDR3 loop spans 14 amino acids. CDR3: CASNHGLGGNEQFF.

V is TRBV25-1 and J is TRBJ2-7; TCRdb names TRBD1, which stays unverified in the absence of DNA. This CDR3 contains 14 residues. Germline loops: CDR1 MGHDK, CDR2 SYGVNS. The CDR3: CASSEFGGGPEQYF.